The table lists the clone carrying this T cell receptor beta chain with many counts. The target antigen is unknown. The sample comes from a study of CD8+CD57+ T cells in acquired aplastic anemia. Genomic DNA, the template, was used for profiling of the TCR beta VDJ and CDR3. One entry per CDR3 protein results from TCRdb running MiXCR on the reads. The table shows about 150,000 distinct CDR3 sequences, with roughly 40% occurring only once. Study results and limitations: The same twenty-nine CD8+ CDR3 sequences occurred in patients and in controls.

This sequence was found in a human donor in good health, serving as a control. Material for sequencing was sorted CD4+, CD8+, or CD8+CD57+ T cells (not recorded which) from PBMCs.

CDR3 sequence reads: CASSIAGSGYTF. CDR3 DNA sequence: TGTGCCAGTAGTATAGCCGGGTCTGGCTACACCTTC. The V and J genes are TRBV19 and TRBJ1-2; D is unclear. The germline gives CDR1 LNHDA, CDR2 SQIVND (reference sequence). This CDR3 is built from 12 residues. V lost 1 base and J 7 bases, leaving 7 bases between the germline ends.